Each of the 10 T cell receptor beta chains below was sequenced from the same sample in a study of T cell repertoires in cytomegalovirus infection. Their antigens are not known. MiXCR, run by TCRdb on the reads, gives a single entry per CDR3 protein. Of under 850,000 distinct CDR3 sequences in the sample, around 35% were seen once. The specimen was cultured PBMCs, collected from culture after CMV antigen stimulation. These receptors came from a human donor in good health (CMV status not recorded). Some clones in this sample may be carry-over from other donors' samples.

The gene calls are TRBV5-5 and TRBJ2-2; D call uncertain. The length of the CDR3 is 14 residues. Germline assignment: CDR1 SGHKS and CDR2 YYEKEE (reference sequence). V lost 4 bases and J lost 0, with 7 bases in between. The CDR3 bases are TGTGCCAGCAGCATGGTGCCGAACACCGGGGAGCTGTTTTTT. Translated: CASSMVPNTGELFF.

J is TRBJ1-5 and V is TRBV7-6, with unresolved D. Germline-derived CDR1 and CDR2 are SGHVS and FNYEAQ. The V end lost 7 bases, the J end lost 7 bases, and 14 bases lay between the germline ends. This CDR3 spans 13 amino acids. The CDR3 DNA is TGTGCCAGCACCCCAATGGGCCACCAGCCCCAGCATTTT. Amino acids: CASTPMGHQPQHF.

This clonotype was seen a few times. The chain carries TRBV7-9 and TRBJ2-7; D gene unclear. The V gene lost 3 bases and the J gene lost 5 bases, with 8 bases spanning the gap. The CDR3 length is 12 residues. CDR1 and CDR2 (germline): SEHNR, FQNEAQ (reference sequence). The CDR3 coding sequence is TGTGCCAGCAGCTTTCCCGCCGACGAGCAGTACTTC. The encoded protein is CASSFPADEQYF. Full variable domain (rest looked up from reference TRBV7-9 and TRBJ2-7): DTGVSQNPRHKITKRGQNVTFRCDPISEHNRLYWYRQTLGQGPEFLTYFQNEAQLEKSRLLSDRFSAERPKGSFSTLEIQRTEQGDSAMYLCASSFPADEQYFGPGTRLTVT.

This clonotype has more than one count but fewer than ten. The chain's CDR3 is CASSHTGANVLTF. DNA for the CDR3: TGTGCCAGCAGCCACACTGGGGCCAACGTCCTGACTTTC. This rearrangement joins TRBV3-1 to TRBJ2-6, with D hard to call. The CDR3 totals 13 residues. Trimming took 3 bases from V and 2 from J, leaving 2 bases between them. Germline V gene sequence: CDR1 LGHDT, CDR2 YNNKEL (reference sequence). Filled out from reference TRBV3-1 and TRBJ2-6, the complete variable domain reads DTAVSQTPKYLVTQMGNDKSIKCEQNLGHDTMYWYKQDSKKFLKIMFSYNNKELIINETVPNRFSPKSPDKAHLNLHINSLELGDSAVYFCASSHTGANVLTFGAGSRLTVL.

V usage is TRBV27 and J usage is TRBJ2-5; D ambiguous. Looked up from germline, CDR1 is MNHEY and CDR2 is SMNVEV (reference sequence). This CDR3 is 13 amino acids long. The ends were cut back, 8 bases at V and 5 bases at J, with 15 bases in the middle. This chain's CDR3 is CASATRAPETQYF. CDR3 DNA sequence: TGTGCCAGCGCGACAAGGGCCCCCGAGACCCAGTACTTC.

A note on this clonotype: It may be a read error: a sequence one base away is much more abundant. In DNA, the CDR3 is TGTGCCAGCAGCTTAGCCGGGACTATCTACGAGCAGTACTTC. Its translation is CASSLAGTIYEQYF. The rearrangement links TRBV11-2 to TRBJ2-7, with 7 bases fitting TRBD2. V lost 1 base, J lost 3 bases, and 3 bases stayed unmatched. Germline lookup yields CDR1 SGHAT and CDR2 FQNNGV. This CDR3 has 14 amino acids. Variable domain in full (rest from reference TRBV11-2 and TRBJ2-7): EAGVAQSPRYKIIEKRQSVAFWCNPISGHATLYWYQQILGQGPKLLIQFQNNGVVDDSQLPKDRFSAERLKGVDSTLKIQPAKLEDSAVYLCASSLAGTIYEQYFGPGTRLTVT.

The genes are TRBV20-1 and TRBJ2-7, with unresolved D. The germline V and J ends were trimmed by 5 bases and 2 bases, with 10 bases remaining between them. The CDR3 spans 12 residues. CDR1 DFQATT and CDR2 SNEGSKA come from the germline V gene (reference sequence). In nucleotides, the CDR3 is TGCAGTGCTTCCCCCGGGCCCTACGAGCAGTACTTC. This encodes CSASPGPYEQYF.

This clonotype was recorded many times. The rearrangement joins TRBV7-2 to TRBJ2-7; 16 bases align to TRBD2. Germline CDR1 reads SGHTA; CDR2 reads FQGNSA. The CDR3 covers 18 residues. V was pared by 4 bases and J by 5 bases, with 11 bases of the junction left unmatched. Written as DNA, the CDR3 is TGTGCCAGCAGCTCGACGGGACTAGCGGGAGGGCCGGAAAACGAGCAGTACTTC. Protein sequence: CASSSTGLAGGPENEQYF.

This chain links TRBV18 with TRBJ1-6, with D perhaps matching TRBD1 (6 bases). CDR3 length equals 17 residues. CDR1 KGHSH and CDR2 LQKENI come from the germline V gene. V shed 1 base and J shed 8 bases, with 18 bases lying between them. The CDR3, as DNA: TGTGCCAGCTCACCACGACGGCCTCAACAGGGCTATTCACCCCTCCACTTT. Its protein product is CASSPRRPQQGYSPLHF.

The chain has TRBV6-5 and TRBJ2-2; 9 nucleotides line up with TRBD2. Germline CDR1 reads MNHEY; CDR2 reads SVGAGI. Unmatched junction bases numbered 18, after V lost 0 bases and J lost 4 bases. This CDR3 has 21 residues. The CDR3 sequence: CASSYSTHRTSVGSPTGELFF. The CDR3 nucleotides read TGTGCCAGCAGTTACTCAACCCACCGGACTAGCGTGGGATCCCCCACCGGGGAGCTGTTTTTT.